This T cell receptor beta chain comes out of a study of shared clonotypes between healthy human individuals. Study results and caveats: Estimated richness values were generally larger in naive subsets than in memory subsets. Shared across several donors were roughly 4.7% of the naive CD4 clonotypes.

CD8 cells classed as naive were CD45RO-negative and positively selected for CCR7, excluding terminally differentiated effector memory CD45RA+ cells. A remark on this clone: As yet, its antigen is unknown.

Germline loops: CDR1 SNHLY, CDR2 FYNNEI. The CDR3 contains 15 residues. Trimming stripped 3 bases from V and 2 bases from J, with 11 bases between. The table came from immunoSEQ multiplex PCR; TCRdb's copy has only in-frame clones and leaves some out. The table has approximately 1.9 million clones, approximately 92% seen once. This receptor was identified in a man between 18 and 29 years old in good health. Some clones in this sample may be carry-over from other donors' samples. Specimen: naive CD8+ T cells from PBMCs. This chain uses TRBV2 with TRBJ2-1; D possibly corresponds to TRBD2 (6 bases). The CDR3, as DNA: TGTGCCAGCAGTGAGGAGGGGAGACCCTACAATGAGCAGTTCTTC. This sequence encodes CASSEEGRPYNEQFF. Using reference TRBV2 and TRBJ2-1 for the parts outside the CDR3, the full variable domain is EPEVTQTPSHQVTQMGQEVILRCVPISNHLYFYWYRQILGQKVEFLVSFYNNEISEKSEIFDDQFSVERPDGSNFTLKIRSTKLEDSAMYFCASSEEGRPYNEQFFGPGTRLTVL.